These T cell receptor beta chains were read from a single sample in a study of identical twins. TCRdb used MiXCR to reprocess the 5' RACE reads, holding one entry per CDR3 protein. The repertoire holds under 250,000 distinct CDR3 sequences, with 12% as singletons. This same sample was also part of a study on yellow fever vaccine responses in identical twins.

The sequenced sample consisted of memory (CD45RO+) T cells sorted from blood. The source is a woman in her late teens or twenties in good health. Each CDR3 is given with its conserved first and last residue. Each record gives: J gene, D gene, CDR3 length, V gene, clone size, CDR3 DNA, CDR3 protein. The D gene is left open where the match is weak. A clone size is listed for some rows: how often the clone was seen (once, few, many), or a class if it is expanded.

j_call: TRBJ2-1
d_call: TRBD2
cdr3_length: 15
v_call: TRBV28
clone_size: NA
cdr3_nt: TGTGCCAGCAGGGGAGCGGGGGCCAACTACAATGAGCAGTTCTTC
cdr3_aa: CASRGAGANYNEQFF

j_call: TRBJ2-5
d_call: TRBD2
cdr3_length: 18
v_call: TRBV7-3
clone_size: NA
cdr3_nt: TGTGCCTGCAGTTCCTCCGCCCCGGGACTAGCGGGAAAAGAGACCCAGTACTTC
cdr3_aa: CACSSSAPGLAGKETQYF

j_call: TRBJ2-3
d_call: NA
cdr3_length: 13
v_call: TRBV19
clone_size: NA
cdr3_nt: TGTGCCAGTAGTATTGGGGTTCCAGATACGCAGTATTTT
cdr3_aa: CASSIGVPDTQYF

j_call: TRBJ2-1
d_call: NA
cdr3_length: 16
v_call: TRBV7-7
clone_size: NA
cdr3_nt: TGTGCTAGCAGCGCCCTGGGGAGCGGAGGGGTCAATGAGCAGTTCTTC
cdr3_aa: CASSALGSGGVNEQFF

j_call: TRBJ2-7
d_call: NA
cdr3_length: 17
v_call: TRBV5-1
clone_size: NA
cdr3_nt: TGCGCCAGCAGCTCCGGGTTTGGGCCCCTGAGCTCCTACGAGCAGTACTTC
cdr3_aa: CASSSGFGPLSSYEQYF

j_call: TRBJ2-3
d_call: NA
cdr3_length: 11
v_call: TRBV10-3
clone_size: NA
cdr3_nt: TGTGCCATCAGTGGAGGGGATACGCAGTATTTT
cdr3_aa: CAISGGDTQYF

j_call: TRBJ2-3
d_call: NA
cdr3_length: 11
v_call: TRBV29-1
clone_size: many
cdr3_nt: TGCAGCGTTGACTTTTCAGATACGCAGTATTTT
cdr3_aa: CSVDFSDTQYF

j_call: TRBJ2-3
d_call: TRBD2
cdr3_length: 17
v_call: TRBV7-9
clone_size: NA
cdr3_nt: TGTGCCAGCAGCTTAGGGACTTCGGGGAGGGAATCAGATACGCAGTATTTT
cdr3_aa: CASSLGTSGRESDTQYF

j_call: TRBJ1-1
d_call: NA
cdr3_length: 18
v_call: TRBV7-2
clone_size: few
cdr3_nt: TGTGCCAGCAGCTTAGCTGCGACGGGGGGCCGTTGGGCGACTGAAGCTTTCTTT
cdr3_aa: CASSLAATGGRWATEAFF

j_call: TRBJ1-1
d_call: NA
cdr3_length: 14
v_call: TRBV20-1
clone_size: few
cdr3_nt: TGCAGTATCAACCGACAGACCATGAACACTGAAGCTTTCTTT
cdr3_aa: CSINRQTMNTEAFF

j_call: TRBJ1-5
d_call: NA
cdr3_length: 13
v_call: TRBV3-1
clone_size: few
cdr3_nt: TGTGCCAGCAGCCAACGGGTTAATCAGCCCCAGCATTTT
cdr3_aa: CASSQRVNQPQHF

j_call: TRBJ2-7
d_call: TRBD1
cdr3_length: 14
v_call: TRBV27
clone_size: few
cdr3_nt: TGTGCCAGCAGTTTCTTACAGGGGGCTTACGAGCAGTACTTC
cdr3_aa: CASSFLQGAYEQYF

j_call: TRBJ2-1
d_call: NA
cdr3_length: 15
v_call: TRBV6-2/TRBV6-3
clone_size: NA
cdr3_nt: TGTGCCAGCAGGGGCCGGGACCAGCAGGGGAATGAGCAGTTCTTC
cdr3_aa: CASRGRDQQGNEQFF

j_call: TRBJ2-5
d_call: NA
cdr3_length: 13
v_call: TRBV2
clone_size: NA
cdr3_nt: TGTGCCAGCAGCCTGTCAGAGCTAGAGACCCAGTACTTC
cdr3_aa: CASSLSELETQYF

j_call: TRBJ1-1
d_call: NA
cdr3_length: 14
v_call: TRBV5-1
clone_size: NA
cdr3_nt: TGCGCCAGCAACATTGACGGGGATGGGCTTGAAGCTTTCTTT
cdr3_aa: CASNIDGDGLEAFF

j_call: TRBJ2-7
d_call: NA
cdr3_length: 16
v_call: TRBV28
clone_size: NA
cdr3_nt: TGTGCCAGCAAGAAGTGGAAAGCAGGCCCCTGGTACGAGCAGTACTTC
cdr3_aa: CASKKWKAGPWYEQYF

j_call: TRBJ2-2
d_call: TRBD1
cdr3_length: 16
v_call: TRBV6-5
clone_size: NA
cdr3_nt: TGTGCCAGCAGTTTGACAGGGGGCCCCAACACCGGGGAGCTGTTTTTT
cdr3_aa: CASSLTGGPNTGELFF

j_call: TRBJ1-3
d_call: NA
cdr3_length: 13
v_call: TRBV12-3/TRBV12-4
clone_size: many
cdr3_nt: TGTGCCAGCAGCTTAAGCTCTGGAAACACCATATATTTT
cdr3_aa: CASSLSSGNTIYF

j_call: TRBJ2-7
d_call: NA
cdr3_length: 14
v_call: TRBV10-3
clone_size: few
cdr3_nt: TGTGCCATCAAGTCAGAGCGTAATACCTACGAGCAGTACTTC
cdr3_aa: CAIKSERNTYEQYF

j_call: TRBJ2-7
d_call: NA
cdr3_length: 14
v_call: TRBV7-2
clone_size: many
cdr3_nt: TGTGCCAGCAGCTCCCAGACCGATTCCTACGAGCAGTACTTC
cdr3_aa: CASSSQTDSYEQYF

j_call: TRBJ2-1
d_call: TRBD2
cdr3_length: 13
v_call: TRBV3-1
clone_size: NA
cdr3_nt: TGTGCCAGCAGCCAAGATAGACTAGCGGCGCAGTTCTTC
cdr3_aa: CASSQDRLAAQFF

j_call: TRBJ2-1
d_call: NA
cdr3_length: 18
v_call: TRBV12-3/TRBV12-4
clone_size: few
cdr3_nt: TGTGCCAGCAGCCAAACGGTCACAGTTACCTTGGTACGCAATGAGCAGTTCTTC
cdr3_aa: CASSQTVTVTLVRNEQFF

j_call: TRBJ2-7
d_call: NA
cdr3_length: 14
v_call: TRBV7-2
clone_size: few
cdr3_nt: TGTGCCAGCAGCTTAGGGAGGGGGACTTACGAGCAGTACTTC
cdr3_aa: CASSLGRGTYEQYF

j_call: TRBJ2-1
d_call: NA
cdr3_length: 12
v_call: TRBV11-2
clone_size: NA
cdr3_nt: TGTGCCAGCAGCTTGAGGCGAAATGAGCAGTTCTTC
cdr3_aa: CASSLRRNEQFF

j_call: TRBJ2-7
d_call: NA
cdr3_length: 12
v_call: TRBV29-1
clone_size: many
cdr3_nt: TGCAGCGTTACTACAGGTTCTTATGAGCAGTACTTC
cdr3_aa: CSVTTGSYEQYF

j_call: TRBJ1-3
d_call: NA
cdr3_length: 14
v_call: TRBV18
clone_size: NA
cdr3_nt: TGTGCCAGCTCACCCGACTTCTCTGGAAACACCATATATTTT
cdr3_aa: CASSPDFSGNTIYF

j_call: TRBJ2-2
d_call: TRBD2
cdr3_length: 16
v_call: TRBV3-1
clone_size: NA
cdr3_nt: TGTGCCAGCAGCCCCCGACTAGCGGCCCGAACCGGGGAGCTGTTTTTT
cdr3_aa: CASSPRLAARTGELFF

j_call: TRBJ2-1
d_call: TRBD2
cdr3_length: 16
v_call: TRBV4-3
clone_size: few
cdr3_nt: TGCGCCAGCAGCCAGCTTGACGGACTAGGCTACAATGAGCAGTTCTTC
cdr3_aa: CASSQLDGLGYNEQFF

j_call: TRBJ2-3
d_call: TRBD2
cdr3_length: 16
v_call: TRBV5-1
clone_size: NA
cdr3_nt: TGCGCCAGCAGCTTGGAACTAGCGGGAGGAGGGGATACGCAGTATTTT
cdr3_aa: CASSLELAGGGDTQYF

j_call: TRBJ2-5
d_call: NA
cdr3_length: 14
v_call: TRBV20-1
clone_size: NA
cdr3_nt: TGCAGTGCTAGAGCATCTTCGTATGGCGGGACCCAGTACTTC
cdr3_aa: CSARASSYGGTQYF

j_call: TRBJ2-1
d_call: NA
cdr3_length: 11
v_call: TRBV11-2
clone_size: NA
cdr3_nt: TGTGCCAGCAGCCCTGGACGATTAGGGTTCTTC
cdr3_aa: CASSPGRLGFF

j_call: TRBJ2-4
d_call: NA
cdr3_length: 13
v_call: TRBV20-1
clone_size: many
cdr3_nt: TGCAGTGCTAGGTGGGACTTGAAAAACATTCAGTACTTC
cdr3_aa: CSARWDLKNIQYF

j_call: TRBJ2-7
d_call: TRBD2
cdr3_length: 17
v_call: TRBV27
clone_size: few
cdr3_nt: TGTGCCAGCAGTTTGTCTCTAGCGGGGGGGATATCCTACGAGCAGTACTTC
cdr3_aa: CASSLSLAGGISYEQYF

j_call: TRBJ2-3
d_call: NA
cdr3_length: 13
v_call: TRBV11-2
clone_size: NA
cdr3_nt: TGTGCCAGCAAAACCCGTAACGTAGATACGCAGTATTTT
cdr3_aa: CASKTRNVDTQYF

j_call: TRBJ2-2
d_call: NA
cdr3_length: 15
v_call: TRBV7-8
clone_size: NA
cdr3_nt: TGTGCCAGCAGCCGTAGCCGGGGACCCACCGGGGAGCTGTTTTTT
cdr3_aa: CASSRSRGPTGELFF

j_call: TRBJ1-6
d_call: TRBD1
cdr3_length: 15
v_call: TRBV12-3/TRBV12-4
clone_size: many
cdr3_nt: TGTGCCAGCAGTCCGGGACAGAGATATAATTCACCCCTCCACTTT
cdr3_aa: CASSPGQRYNSPLHF

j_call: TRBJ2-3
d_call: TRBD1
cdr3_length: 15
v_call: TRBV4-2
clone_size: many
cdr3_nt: TGTGCCAGCAGCCAGACGACAGGGAGCACAGATACGCAGTATTTT
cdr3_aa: CASSQTTGSTDTQYF

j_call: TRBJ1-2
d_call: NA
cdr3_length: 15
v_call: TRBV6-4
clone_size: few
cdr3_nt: TGTGCCAGCAGTGAAACGGGCGAGACTAACTATGGCTACACCTTC
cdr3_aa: CASSETGETNYGYTF

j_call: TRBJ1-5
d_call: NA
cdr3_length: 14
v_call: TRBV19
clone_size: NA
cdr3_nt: TGTGCCAGTAGTATAGGACTGCAGGGTCAGCCCCAGCATTTT
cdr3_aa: CASSIGLQGQPQHF

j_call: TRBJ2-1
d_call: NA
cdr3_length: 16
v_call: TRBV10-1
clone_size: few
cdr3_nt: TGCGCCAGCAGTGAGTTGGGCCTTAGCTCCTACAATGAGCAGTTCTTC
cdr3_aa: CASSELGLSSYNEQFF

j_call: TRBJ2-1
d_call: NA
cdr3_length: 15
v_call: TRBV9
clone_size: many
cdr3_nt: TGTGCCAGCAGCGCTCCCGAGGAGGGGCCGGATGAGCAGTTCTTC
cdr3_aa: CASSAPEEGPDEQFF

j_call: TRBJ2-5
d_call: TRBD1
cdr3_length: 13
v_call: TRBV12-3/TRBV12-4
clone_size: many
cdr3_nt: TGTGCCAGCAGTTTGACAGGGGGAGAGACCCAGTACTTC
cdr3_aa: CASSLTGGETQYF

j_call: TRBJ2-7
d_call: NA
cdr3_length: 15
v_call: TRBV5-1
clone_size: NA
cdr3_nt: TGCGCCAGCAGCTACGAGGGTCTGGAAACTTACGAGCAGTACTTC
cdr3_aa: CASSYEGLETYEQYF

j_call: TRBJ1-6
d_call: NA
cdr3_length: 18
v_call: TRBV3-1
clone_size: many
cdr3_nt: TGTGCCAGCAGCCAGAAGGGAGGGGCGAGCTCCTATAATTCACCCCTCCACTTT
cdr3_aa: CASSQKGGASSYNSPLHF

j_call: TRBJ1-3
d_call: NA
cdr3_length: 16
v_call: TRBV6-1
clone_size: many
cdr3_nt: TGTGCCAGCAGCCCAGAGGAACAGAACTCTGGAAACACCATATATTTT
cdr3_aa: CASSPEEQNSGNTIYF

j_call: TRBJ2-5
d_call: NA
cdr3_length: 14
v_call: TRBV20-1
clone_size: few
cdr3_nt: TGCAGTGCTAGTTGGTTCCGGGATCAAGAGACCCAGTACTTC
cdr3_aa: CSASWFRDQETQYF

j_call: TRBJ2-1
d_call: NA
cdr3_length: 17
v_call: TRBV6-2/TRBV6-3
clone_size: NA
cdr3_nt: TGTGCCAGCAGTTACTCCCCTGGCTGGGCCACCTACAATGAGCAGTTCTTC
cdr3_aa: CASSYSPGWATYNEQFF

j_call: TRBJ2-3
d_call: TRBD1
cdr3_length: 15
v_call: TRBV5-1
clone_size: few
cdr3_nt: TGCGCCAGCACGGGGAACCGACAGGGCTGGGATACGCAGTATTTT
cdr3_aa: CASTGNRQGWDTQYF

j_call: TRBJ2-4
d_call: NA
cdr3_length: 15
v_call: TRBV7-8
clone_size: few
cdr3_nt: TGTGCCAGCAGCTTAGGAACGGATCTACCTAACATTCAGTACTTC
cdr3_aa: CASSLGTDLPNIQYF

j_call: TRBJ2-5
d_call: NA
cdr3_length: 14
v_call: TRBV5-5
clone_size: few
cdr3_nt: TGTGCCAGCAGCTTGGACGGGGATCAAGAGACCCAGTACTTC
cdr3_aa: CASSLDGDQETQYF

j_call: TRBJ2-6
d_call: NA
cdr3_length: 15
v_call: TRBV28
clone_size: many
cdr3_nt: TGTGCCAGCAGTTTTGAGCACTCTGGGGCCAACGTCCTGACTTTC
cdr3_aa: CASSFEHSGANVLTF

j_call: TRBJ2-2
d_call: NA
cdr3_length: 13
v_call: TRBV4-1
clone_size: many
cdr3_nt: TGCGCCAGCAGCCAGATGGGGACCGGGGAGCTGTTTTTT
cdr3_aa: CASSQMGTGELFF

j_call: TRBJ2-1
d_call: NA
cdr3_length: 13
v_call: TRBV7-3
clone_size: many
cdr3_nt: TGTGCCAGCAGCTTACAGGGGGGTGGTGAGCAGTTCTTC
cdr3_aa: CASSLQGGGEQFF

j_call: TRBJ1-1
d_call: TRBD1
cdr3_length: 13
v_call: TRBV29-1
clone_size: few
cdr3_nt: TGCAGCGTTAGACAGGGGGTGGGGACTGAAGCTTTCTTT
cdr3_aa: CSVRQGVGTEAFF

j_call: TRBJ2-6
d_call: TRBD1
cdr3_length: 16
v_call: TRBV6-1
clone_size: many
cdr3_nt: TGTGCCAGCAGCGAGGGACAGGGGACTGGGGCCAACGTCCTGACTTTC
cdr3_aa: CASSEGQGTGANVLTF

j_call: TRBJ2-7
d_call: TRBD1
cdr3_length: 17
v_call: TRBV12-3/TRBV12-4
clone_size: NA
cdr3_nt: TGTGCCAGCAGTCGTCAGGGACCCGGGACAGGCTACTACGAGCAGTACTTC
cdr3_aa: CASSRQGPGTGYYEQYF